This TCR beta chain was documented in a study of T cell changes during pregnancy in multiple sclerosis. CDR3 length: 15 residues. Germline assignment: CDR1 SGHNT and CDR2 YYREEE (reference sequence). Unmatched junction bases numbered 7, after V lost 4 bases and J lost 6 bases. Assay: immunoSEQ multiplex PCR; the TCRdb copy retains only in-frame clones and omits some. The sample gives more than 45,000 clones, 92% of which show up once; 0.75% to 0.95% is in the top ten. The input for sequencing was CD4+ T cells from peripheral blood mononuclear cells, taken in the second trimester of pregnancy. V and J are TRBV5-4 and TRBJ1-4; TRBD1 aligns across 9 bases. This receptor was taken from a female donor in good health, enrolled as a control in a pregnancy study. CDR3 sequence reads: CASSTPGTGYEKLFF. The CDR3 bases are TGTGCCAGCAGCACCCCCGGGACAGGGTATGAAAAACTGTTTTTT.